This T cell receptor beta chain was obtained from a study of vaccination and CD4 T cells after COVID-19. Cultured CD4+ T cells had their DNA profiled by the Oncomine TCR Beta short-read assay. Genomic DNA was extracted from cultured CD4+ T cells. MiXCR, applied by TCRdb to the PCR reads, yields one record per CDR3 protein. This table has approximately 15,000 distinct CDR3 sequences, approximately 55% appearing once. Germline lookup yields CDR1 DFQATT and CDR2 SNEGSKA (reference sequence). V was clipped by 4 bases and J by 3 bases; unmatched bases: 10. The CDR3 is 15 amino acids. As for treatment: approximately 10-day PBMC culture with coronavirus spike peptide pools or control peptides (ViraFEST assay). This clonotype was counted a few times. What it binds is not known.

The chain uses TRBV20-1 and TRBJ1-1; 8 nucleotides match TRBD1. The sequencing here drew on CD4+ T cells from blood, cultured in vitro, taken before SARS-CoV-2 vaccination. This TCR derives from a human donor who had recovered from COVID-19. The CDR3 bases are TGCAGTGCTATCCCCACAGGGGGTAGGTACACTGAAGCTTTCTTT. This codes for CSAIPTGGRYTEAFF.